Below are 11 T cell receptor beta chains sequenced from a single sample in a study of blood T cell repertoires in COVID-19. The table came from immunoSEQ multiplex PCR; TCRdb's copy has only in-frame clones and leaves some out. The table includes 180,000 or so clones, approximately 88% detected once. Sequencing input: PBMCs or T cells enriched from blood (not recorded which). The receptors were gathered from a woman aged 55-69 years who had recovered from COVID-19.

The rearrangement uses TRBV27 and TRBJ2-3; 15 positions match TRBD2. The CDR3 is made up of 17 amino acids. Germline CDR1 reads MNHEY; CDR2 reads SMNVEV (reference sequence). J lost 5 bases, V lost 5 bases, and 8 bases had no gene match. DNA for the CDR3: TGTGCCAGCAGTCGCGGACTAGCGGGGGGGCTTGTAGATACGCAGTATTTT. Its protein is CASSRGLAGGLVDTQYF.

The DNA for the CDR3 is TGTGCCAGCAGCCCGACCGGGGTCCTCGAGCAGTTCTTC. Translating gives CASSPTGVLEQFF. V usage is TRBV11-2 and J usage is TRBJ2-1; D perhaps matches TRBD2 (5 bases). The CDR3 spans 13 residues. Germline CDR1 and CDR2: SGHAT and FQNNGV. Trimming left V 5 bases short and J 10 bases short, with 15 bases between. Full variable domain (remainder filled in from reference TRBV11-2 and TRBJ2-1): EAGVAQSPRYKIIEKRQSVAFWCNPISGHATLYWYQQILGQGPKLLIQFQNNGVVDDSQLPKDRFSAERLKGVDSTLKIQPAKLEDSAVYLCASSPTGVLEQFFGPGTRLTVL.

This rearrangement joins TRBV3-1 (or the pseudogene TRBV3-2) to TRBJ1-3, with D hard to call. Germline values: CDR1 LGHDT, CDR2 YNNKEL (reference sequence). V was pared by 1 base and J by 6 bases, with 13 bases between. This CDR3 is built from 15 residues. In DNA, the CDR3 is TGTGCCAGCAGCCAAGCTAGGCATGGCTTAAACACCATATATTTT. Its translation is CASSQARHGLNTIYF.

V is TRBV28 and J is TRBJ1-2, with TRBD1 as a possible D gene (5 bases). V lost 6 bases and J lost 3, with 17 bases in between. The CDR3 spans 15 residues. The germline V gene encodes CDR1 MDHEN and CDR2 SYDVKM. The CDR3 spells CASSYSGTPYYGYTF. The CDR3 DNA reads as TGTGCCAGCAGCTACTCAGGGACTCCCTACTATGGCTACACCTTC.

The V gene is TRBV5-1, the J gene TRBJ1-4; maybe TRBD1 (5 bases). Germline CDR1 and CDR2: SGHRS and YFSETQ. The V gene lost 3 bases and the J gene lost 5 bases, with 11 bases spanning the gap. CDR3 length equals 14 residues. This CDR3 is CASSSNHRNEKLFF. CDR3 bases: TGCGCCAGCAGCTCGAATCACAGGAATGAAAAACTGTTTTTT. The whole variable domain, filled in from reference TRBV5-1 and TRBJ1-4, reads KAGVTQTPRYLIKTRGQQVTLSCSPISGHRSVSWYQQTPGQGLQFLFEYFSETQRNKGNFPGRFSGRQFSNSRSEMNVSTLELGDSALYLCASSSNHRNEKLFFGSGTQLSVL.

The genes are TRBV2 and TRBJ2-2; D is perhaps TRBD2 (6 bases). Germline values: CDR1 SNHLY, CDR2 FYNNEI. The germline V and J ends were trimmed by 7 bases and 6 bases, with 18 bases remaining between them. This CDR3 has 15 residues. As DNA, the CDR3 is TGTGCCAGCATGTGGCAAGCGGGTCACGCCGGGGAGCTGTTTTTT. Translation gives CASMWQAGHAGELFF. Full variable domain (rest looked up from reference TRBV2 and TRBJ2-2): EPEVTQTPSHQVTQMGQEVILRCVPISNHLYFYWYRQILGQKVEFLVSFYNNEISEKSEIFDDQFSVERPDGSNFTLKIRSTKLEDSAMYFCASMWQAGHAGELFFGEGSRLTVL.

V gene TRBV28 combines with J gene TRBJ2-7; 8 bases match TRBD2. This CDR3 contains 15 residues. J lost 6 bases, V lost 9 bases, and 16 bases had no gene match. Germline CDR1 reads MDHEN; CDR2 reads SYDVKM. CDR3 region: CASSRSGGATGEQYF. CDR3 sequence (DNA): TGTGCCAGTAGTCGCTCGGGGGGGGCTACTGGCGAGCAGTACTTC.

The chain couples TRBV3-1 (or the pseudogene TRBV3-2) to TRBJ2-7, with 7 bases identical to TRBD2. Looked up from germline, CDR1 is LGHDT and CDR2 is YNNKEL (reference sequence). The V segment lost 4 bases and the J segment 0 bases; nucleotides outside the gene matches: 3. The CDR3 length is 14 residues. The CDR3 spells CASSRTSDSYEQYF. The CDR3 DNA reads as TGTGCCAGCAGCCGTACTAGCGACTCCTACGAGCAGTACTTC.

This clone came up once. The V call is TRBV2, the J call TRBJ2-7, with 10 bases that match TRBD2. This CDR3 spans 15 amino acids. Germline CDR1 reads SNHLY; CDR2 reads FYNNEI. Losses at the gene ends were 2 bases for V and 8 bases for J; bases not matched to a gene: 9. Here the CDR3 DNA reads TGTGCCAGCAGTGAAACCCTAGCGGGAGAGAGTAAGCAGTACTTC. As protein: CASSETLAGESKQYF.

This clone occurred a few times. The chain recombines TRBV19 with TRBJ1-4, with unresolved D. The V end lost 3 bases, the J end lost 4 bases, and 15 bases lay between the germline ends. In germline, CDR1 is LNHDA, CDR2 SQIVND (reference sequence). This CDR3 is 16 amino acids long. DNA of the CDR3: TGTGCCAGTAGTATGGCCTCGACGGGTGTTAATGAAAAACTGTTTTTT. It codes for CASSMASTGVNEKLFF.

The V and J genes are TRBV7-8 and TRBJ2-2; 7 nucleotides match TRBD2. The length of the CDR3 is 16 residues. Looked up from germline, CDR1 is SGHVS and CDR2 is FQNEAQ. Trimming took 5 bases from V and 6 from J; bases not matched to a gene: 12. This chain's CDR3 is CASSPVGGNFPGELFF. CDR3 DNA sequence: TGTGCCAGCAGCCCAGTGGGAGGGAACTTTCCCGGGGAGCTGTTTTTT.